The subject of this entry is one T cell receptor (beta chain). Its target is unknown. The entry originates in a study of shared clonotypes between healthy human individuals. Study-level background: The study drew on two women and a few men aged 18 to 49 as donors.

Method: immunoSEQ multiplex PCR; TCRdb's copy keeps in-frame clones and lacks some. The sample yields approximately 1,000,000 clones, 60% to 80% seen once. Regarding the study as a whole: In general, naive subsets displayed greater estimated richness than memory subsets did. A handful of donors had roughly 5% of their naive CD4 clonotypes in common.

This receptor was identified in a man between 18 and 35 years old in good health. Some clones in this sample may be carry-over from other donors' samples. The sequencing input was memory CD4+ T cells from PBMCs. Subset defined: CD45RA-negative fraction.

This chain's CDR3 is CASGLSLANTDTQYF. The CDR3 nucleotides are TGTGCTAGTGGTTTATCTCTAGCAAATACAGATACGCAGTATTTT. J is TRBJ2-3 and V is TRBV12-5; tentative D call: TRBD2 (5 bases). There are 15 residues in the CDR3. Between the trimmed V and J ends, which lost 3 bases and 3 bases, there was a span of 13 bases. Germline CDR1 and CDR2: LGHNT and FRNRAP.